A single sample is the source of the 8 T cell receptor beta chains below, sequenced in a study of molecular identifiers for immune sequencing clone quantification. TCRdb ran MiXCR on the PCR reads and lists one entry per CDR3 protein. Among about 320,000 distinct CDR3 sequences listed, about a fifth were seen once. The source material was naive CD8+ T cells from blood, with Jurkat cell RNA spiked in. Subset of the sample: FACS-sorted CD8+CD4-CCR7+CD45RA+ naive T cells. The receptors derive from a human donor in good health. Some libraries in this study had Jurkat cell RNA spiked in.

This clonotype was recorded many times. The chain joins TRBV27 to TRBJ1-1; unclear D gene. V was pared by 1 base and J by 4 bases, with 13 bases between. The CDR3 spans 15 residues. CDR1 is MNHEY and CDR2 is SMNVEV in the germline V gene (reference sequence). The CDR3 DNA is TGTGCCAGCAGTTTATGGTCCAGGTCTGGCACTGAAGCTTTCTTT. Translating gives CASSLWSRSGTEAFF.

A word on this clonotype: An end of the junction does not agree with germline; a read error may underlie this. The chain carries TRBV12-3 or TRBV12-4 and TRBJ2-5; maybe TRBD1 (6 bases). CDR3 size: 15 residues. The CDR3 DNA follows: TGTGCCGGCAGTTACCAACAGGGATTCGGTGAGACCCAGTACTTC. Protein product: CAGSYQQGFGETQYF.

This clonotype was recorded many times. The chain employs TRBV4-2 and TRBJ2-3; D uncertain. CDR1 is LGHNA and CDR2 is YNFKEQ in the germline V gene. The germline V and J ends were trimmed by 0 bases and 4 bases, with 11 bases remaining between them. The CDR3 runs to 15 residues. The CDR3 region is CASSQDYTPPDTQYF. The CDR3 region has the DNA TGTGCCAGCAGCCAAGATTACACCCCGCCAGATACGCAGTATTTT.

This clonotype was counted at least ten times. This chain connects TRBV9 to TRBJ1-5; 7 bases are a match to TRBD1. J lost 5 bases, V lost 2 bases, and 4 bases had no gene match. The length of the CDR3 is 14 residues. Germline V gives CDR1 SGDLS, CDR2 YYNGEE. The CDR3 sequence is CASSVGDSDQPQHF. The CDR3 DNA is TGTGCCAGCAGCGTTGGGGACAGCGATCAGCCCCAGCATTTT.

This clonotype has ten or more counts. The chain couples TRBV9 to TRBJ2-2, with unresolved D. The CDR3 is 13 amino acids. Between the trimmed V and J ends, which lost 2 bases and 5 bases, there was a span of 7 bases. CDR1 is SGDLS, CDR2 YYNGEE, per germline. This CDR3 reads CASSVIETGELFF. CDR3 nucleotides: TGTGCCAGCAGCGTTATTGAGACCGGGGAGCTGTTTTTT.

This clonotype was seen only a few times. This chain joins TRBV11-3 and TRBJ2-7; 11 bases are a match to TRBD1. V was clipped by 5 bases and J by 5 bases; unmatched bases: 2. CDR1 SGHNT and CDR2 YENEEA come from the germline V gene. CDR3 length: 13 amino acids. Here the CDR3 reads CASSGQGADEQYF. CDR3 nucleotides: TGTGCCAGCAGCGGACAGGGGGCCGACGAGCAGTACTTC.

The chain joins TRBV5-4 to TRBJ1-2; 7 bases map to TRBD1. Germline lookup yields CDR1 SGHNT and CDR2 YYREEE (reference sequence). This CDR3 comprises 14 residues. Trimming took 5 bases from V and 2 from J; bases not matched to a gene: 6. The CDR3 DNA reads as TGTGCCAGCAGTAGAAAACAGGGGAACTATGGCTACACCTTC. It specifies CASSRKQGNYGYTF.

The sample holds many counts of this clonotype. The V call is TRBV7-9, the J call TRBJ1-1; D might be TRBD1 (5 bases). This CDR3 has 15 residues. Germline lookup yields CDR1 SEHNR and CDR2 FQNEAQ (reference sequence). The V end lost 2 bases, the J end lost 1 base, and 11 bases lay between the germline ends. The DNA of the CDR3 is TGTGCCAGCAGCTTATTAGATGGGACGAACACTGAAGCTTTCTTT. It yields the protein CASSLLDGTNTEAFF. The whole variable domain, filled in from reference TRBV7-9 and TRBJ1-1, reads DTGVSQNPRHKITKRGQNVTFRCDPISEHNRLYWYRQTLGQGPEFLTYFQNEAQLEKSRLLSDRFSAERPKGSFSTLEIQRTEQGDSAMYLCASSLLDGTNTEAFFGQGTRLTVV.